These 9 T cell receptor beta chains were sequenced from one sample in a study of shared clonotypes between healthy human individuals. Using immunoSEQ multiplex PCR, the repertoire was profiled, and TCRdb retains in-frame clones only, with some absent. The profile covers about 2.3 million clones, with roughly 93% appearing a single time and 0.35% to 0.45% taken by the ten largest. Sample: naive CD4+ T cells from PBMCs. Subset noted: CD45RA+ positively selected. The receptor source for this set is a man younger than 35 in good health. Some clones in this sample may be carry-over from other donors' samples.

The chain has TRBV5-1 and TRBJ2-7, with 9 bases aligning to TRBD1. Trimming removed 4 bases from V and 2 bases from J; junction bases left unmatched: 7. The CDR3 has 15 amino acids. CDR1 is SGHRS and CDR2 is YFSETQ in the germline V gene. In DNA form, the CDR3 reads TGCGCCAGCAGCCCGGGACAGGGCTCTCCCTACGAGCAGTACTTC. Translating gives CASSPGQGSPYEQYF.

V gene TRBV29-1 combines with J gene TRBJ1-2; D is unresolved. This CDR3 region has 10 residues. V was pared by 7 bases and J by 3 bases, with 6 bases between. CDR1 and CDR2 from the germline V gene are SQVTM and ANQGSEA. The CDR3 DNA sequence: TGCAGCGCCTGGGACTATGGCTACACCTTC. Its protein product is CSAWDYGYTF.

The J gene is TRBJ2-5, the V gene TRBV5-1; tentative D call: TRBD2 (5 bases). The CDR3 runs 12 residues. Trimming shortened V by 4 bases and J by 10 bases, and 14 bases separated the two germline ends. Germline lookup yields CDR1 SGHRS and CDR2 YFSETQ. CDR3: CASSPSGEDQYF. The CDR3 nucleotides read TGCGCCAGCAGCCCCAGCGGTGAGGACCAGTACTTC.

The chain combines TRBV5-1 with TRBJ2-3, with 16 bases matching TRBD2. V was clipped by 4 bases and J by 0 bases; unmatched bases: 8. CDR3 length: 19 residues. Germline CDR1 is SGHRS and CDR2 is YFSETQ. The CDR3 here is CASSTGLAGGPSSTDTQYF. For the CDR3, the DNA is TGCGCCAGCAGCACGGGACTAGCGGGAGGGCCATCTAGCACAGATACGCAGTATTTT.

The chain recombines TRBV7-2 with TRBJ2-3, with TRBD1 matching 8 bases. The trim removed 8 bases at V and 3 bases at J, leaving 13 bases unmatched. Germline values: CDR1 SGHTA, CDR2 FQGNSA. The CDR3 totals 16 residues. Written as DNA, the CDR3 is TGTGCCAGCCTTTGGGCAGGGGGCGGAGGGACAGATACGCAGTATTTT. Translated, it gives CASLWAGGGGTDTQYF. Full variable domain (rest looked up from reference TRBV7-2 and TRBJ2-3): GAGVSQSPSNKVTEKGKDVELRCDPISGHTALYWYRQSLGQGLEFLIYFQGNSAPDKSGLPSDRFSAERTGGSVSTLTIQRTQQEDSAVYLCASLWAGGGGTDTQYFGPGTRLTVL.

The chain carries TRBV5-8 and TRBJ2-1; 8 bases are shared with TRBD2. CDR3 length: 13 residues. Per germline, CDR1 SGHTS and CDR2 YDEGEE. Trimming at V came to 0 bases and at J to 9 bases, leaving 2 bases not matched to a gene. This chain's CDR3 is CASSLGGTSEQFF. The CDR3 coding sequence is TGTGCCAGCAGCTTGGGAGGGACTAGTGAGCAGTTCTTC.

The V call is TRBV11-3, the J call TRBJ2-1; no clear D gene. CDR1 and CDR2 from the germline V gene are SGHNT and YENEEA. CDR3 size: 15 residues. Trimming took off 6 bases at V and 7 bases at J, with 19 bases between the two ends. This chain's CDR3 is CASSLGLDAWNEQFF. CDR3 coding DNA: TGTGCCAGCAGTCTAGGGCTAGATGCGTGGAATGAGCAGTTCTTC. The variable domain in full, with the rest retrieved from reference TRBV11-3 and TRBJ2-1, is EAGVVQSPRYKIIEKKQPVAFWCNPISGHNTLYWYLQNLGQGPELLIRYENEEAVDDSQLPKDRFSAERLKGVDSTLKIQPAELGDSAVYLCASSLGLDAWNEQFFGPGTRLTVL.

The chain employs TRBV7-3 and TRBJ2-1; 7 bases are a match to TRBD1. J was trimmed by 6 bases and V by 2 bases; bases with no gene match: 10. Germline V CDR1 and CDR2: SGHTA, FQGTGA. The CDR3 length is 16 residues. In DNA, the CDR3 is TGTGCCAGCAGCTTACTGGGACAGTCGACAGTCAATGAGCAGTTCTTC. Protein: CASSLLGQSTVNEQFF.

This clone was seen a single time. The rearrangement joins TRBV9 to TRBJ2-1; D may be TRBD1 (5 bases). Germline V gene lookup returns CDR1 SGDLS and CDR2 YYNGEE. The CDR3 sequence is 13 residues long. V was pared by 3 bases and J by 4 bases, with 8 bases between. This chain's CDR3 is CASSAQGYNEQFF. The CDR3 DNA reads as TGTGCCAGCAGCGCTCAGGGTTACAATGAGCAGTTCTTC.